What follows are 29 T cell receptor beta chains derived from one specimen sequenced in a study of shared clonotypes between healthy human individuals. Selected positively for CCR7 and CD45RO-negative, naive CD8 cells excluded terminally differentiated effector memory CD45RA+ cells. Clones were sequenced by immunoSEQ multiplex PCR, and TCRdb holds only the in-frame ones, with some missing. The sample carries 500,000 to 700,000 clones, approximately 96% recorded once. Source material: naive CD8+ T cells sorted from blood. Receptors originate from a woman under 40 in good health.

The chain links TRBV2 to TRBJ2-7; 13 bases line up with TRBD2. J gave up 4 bases and V 6 bases, and 12 bases lay outside the gene matches. In germline, CDR1 is SNHLY, CDR2 FYNNEI. The CDR3 totals 17 residues. CDR3 sequence (DNA): TGTGCCAGCAGCCACAACCCAACTAGCGGGAGGGAATACGAGCAGTACTTC. Encoded protein: CASSHNPTSGREYEQYF.

The J gene is TRBJ2-1, the V gene TRBV5-6; 13 nucleotides match TRBD2. CDR1 is SGHDT and CDR2 is YYEEEE in the germline V gene. The trim removed 4 bases at V and 8 bases at J, leaving 6 bases unmatched. The CDR3 contains 15 residues. CDR3 DNA: TGTGCCAGCAGCCCCTTCGGGACTAGCGGGGATGAGCAGTTCTTC. Its translation is CASSPFGTSGDEQFF. The entire variable domain, with the rest obtained from reference TRBV5-6 and TRBJ2-1, is as follows: DAGVTQSPTHLIKTRGQQVTLRCSPKSGHDTVSWYQQALGQGPQFIFQYYEEEERQRGNFPDRFSGHQFPNYSSELNVNALLLGDSALYLCASSPFGTSGDEQFFGPGTRLTVL.

The genes are TRBV6-5 and TRBJ1-3; D gene unclear. Germline CDR1 is MNHEY and CDR2 is SVGAGI. V lost 2 bases, J lost 0 bases, and 8 bases lay in between. This CDR3 contains 15 residues. Here the CDR3 reads CASSYVAGSGNTIYF. CDR3 DNA sequence: TGTGCCAGCAGTTACGTGGCCGGCTCTGGAAACACCATATATTTT.

The CDR3 nucleotides are TGTGCCAGCTCGCCCCCCAGAAACTATGGCTACACCTTC. Encoded protein: CASSPPRNYGYTF. The chain couples TRBV28 to TRBJ1-2; no definite D call. Trimming pared 8 bases from V and 2 bases from J, leaving 12 bases between. This CDR3 region has 13 residues. CDR1 and CDR2 (germline): MDHEN, SYDVKM.

This chain links TRBV5-1 with TRBJ2-7; 11 nucleotides align to TRBD2. The trim removed 0 bases at V and 4 bases at J, leaving 9 bases unmatched. The germline CDR1 and CDR2 sequences are SGHRS and YFSETQ. The CDR3 length is 17 residues. The CDR3 DNA reads TGCGCCAGCAGCTTGGCCCTACTAGCGGGAGTAGGTTACGAGCAGTACTTC. It encodes CASSLALLAGVGYEQYF.

V and J are TRBV6-1 and TRBJ2-7; 7 nucleotides match TRBD1. The CDR3 is 13 residues long. From germline, CDR1 is MNHNS and CDR2 SASEGT. With 3 bases clipped from V and 3 bases from J, the junction kept 2 bases outside the gene matches. CDR3 amino acids: CASSETGNYEQYF. CDR3 in DNA: TGTGCCAGCAGTGAGACAGGGAACTACGAGCAGTACTTC.

V gene TRBV14 combines with J gene TRBJ2-3; maybe TRBD2 (6 bases). Germline CDR1 is SGHDN and CDR2 is FVKESK. The CDR3 extends over 15 amino acids. The germline V and J ends were trimmed by 4 bases and 1 base, with 12 bases remaining between them. The CDR3 coding sequence is TGTGCCAGCAGCCTGGCGGGGCTTGGCACAGATACGCAGTATTTT. Its translation: CASSLAGLGTDTQYF.

V usage is TRBV19 and J usage is TRBJ2-1; D unresolved. The CDR3 is 12 residues long. CDR1 and CDR2 from the germline V gene are LNHDA and SQIVND (reference sequence). Between the trimmed V and J ends, which lost 11 bases and 3 bases, there was a span of 11 bases. The CDR3 bases are TGTGCCTCTCGCTCCAGCTACAATGAGCAGTTCTTC. Translated, it gives CASRSSYNEQFF.

The V call is TRBV4-1, the J call TRBJ2-1, with a possible D match to TRBD1 (5 bases). Looked up from germline, CDR1 is MGHRA and CDR2 is YSYEKL. This CDR3 comprises 13 residues. Trimming removed 5 bases from V and 3 bases from J, with 8 bases in between. The CDR3 bases are TGCGCCAGCAGCACACAGGACTACAATGAGCAGTTCTTC. This translates into CASSTQDYNEQFF.

The chain is built from TRBV9 and TRBJ2-6; D is perhaps TRBD2 (5 bases). The CDR3 extends over 15 amino acids. V lost 0 bases and J 4 bases, leaving 8 bases between the germline ends. Germline V gene data show CDR1 as SGDLS and CDR2 as YYNGEE. The CDR3 DNA sequence: TGTGCCAGCAGCGTAGACGGGGTCGGGGCCAACGTCCTGACTTTC. Translation: CASSVDGVGANVLTF.

This chain links TRBV25-1 with TRBJ2-5; 8 bases are a match to TRBD2. Losses at the gene ends were 4 bases for V and 2 bases for J; bases not matched to a gene: 3. Germline-derived CDR1 and CDR2 are MGHDK and SYGVNS. The length of the CDR3 is 14 residues. CDR3 DNA sequence: TGTGCCAGCAGTGTTACTAGCGGACAAGAGACCCAGTACTTC. This codes for CASSVTSGQETQYF.

In DNA, the CDR3 is TGTGCCAGCAGTCCGACGACAGTGTACGAGCAGTACTTC. This translates into CASSPTTVYEQYF. The chain carries TRBV27 and TRBJ2-7; possibly TRBD1 for D (5 bases). Trimming cost V 5 bases and J 4 bases, with 12 bases left between them. Per the germline V gene, CDR1 is MNHEY and CDR2 is SMNVEV (reference sequence). This CDR3 is 13 amino acids long.

Regarding this clone: Other DNA sequences in this specimen translate into the identical CDR3. This chain joins TRBV27 and TRBJ2-5, with 11 bases that match TRBD2. V lost 4 bases and J lost 4; bases outside the gene matches: 5. Germline V gene lookup returns CDR1 MNHEY and CDR2 SMNVEV (reference sequence). The CDR3 length is 15 residues. The CDR3 protein is CASSSGTSGRETQYF. The CDR3 nucleotides read TGTGCCAGCAGTTCCGGGACTAGCGGACGAGAGACCCAGTACTTC.

In its sample, this clone was seen once. The chain has TRBV9 and TRBJ1-2; 7 nucleotides match TRBD1. Germline trimming cut 3 bases from V and 3 bases from J; bases unmatched to any gene: 11. Germline CDR1 is SGDLS and CDR2 is YYNGEE. This CDR3 is 16 amino acids long. The CDR3 loop is CASSGHRDREDYGYTF. CDR3 DNA sequence: TGTGCCAGCAGCGGACACCGGGACAGAGAAGACTATGGCTACACCTTC.

The rearrangement links TRBV4-2 to TRBJ2-1; possible D gene TRBD2, 5 bases. Germline V gene data show CDR1 as LGHNA and CDR2 as YNFKEQ. Deletions cut 6 bases from V and 9 bases from J, with 15 bases between. This CDR3 spans 13 amino acids. CDR3 region: CASRQSGIVEQFF. CDR3 sequence (DNA): TGTGCCAGCAGACAAAGCGGCATTGTTGAGCAGTTCTTC.

CDR3 sequence reads: CSVESQSYEQYF. CDR3 nucleotide sequence: TGCAGCGTTGAAAGTCAGTCCTACGAGCAGTACTTC. The chain couples TRBV29-1 to TRBJ2-7; D gene uncertain. V gave up 2 bases and J gave up 1 base, with 6 bases separating them. The germline V gene encodes CDR1 SQVTM and CDR2 ANQGSEA. This CDR3 spans 12 amino acids.

A word on this clone: A junction end diverges from the germline sequence, so it may reflect a read error. V is TRBV7-9 and J is TRBJ2-5; possible D gene TRBD2, 5 bases. The end of the DNA fits TRBJ2-7 better, so the J call may be wrong. The CDR3 has 14 amino acids. Germline V lookup: CDR1 SEHNR, CDR2 FQNEAQ (reference sequence). DNA for the CDR3: TGTGCCAGCAGCCTAGCCGGGATGCCCTACGAGCAGTACTTC. This gives the protein CASSLAGMPYEQYF.

About this clone: The sample carries other DNA sequences with the same CDR3. The rearrangement joins TRBV7-2 to TRBJ2-1; D might be TRBD2 (5 bases). In germline, CDR1 is SGHTA, CDR2 FQGNSA. V shed 5 bases and J shed 4 bases, with 9 bases lying between them. The CDR3 covers 13 residues. The CDR3 reads CASSPGSYNEQFF. Written as DNA, the CDR3 is TGTGCCAGCAGCCCGGGGTCTTACAATGAGCAGTTCTTC.

V gene TRBV27 combines with J gene TRBJ1-1; D is uncertain. The CDR3 spans 13 residues. From germline, CDR1 is MNHEY and CDR2 SMNVEV (reference sequence). The V gene lost 2 bases and the J gene lost 4 bases, with 8 bases spanning the gap. CDR3 in amino acids: CASSLTAITEAFF. CDR3 in DNA: TGTGCCAGCAGTTTAACAGCGATCACTGAAGCTTTCTTT.

This chain connects TRBV7-9 to TRBJ1-2; D ambiguous. V was clipped by 0 bases and J by 0 bases, with 8 bases between them. The CDR3 consists of 15 residues. Germline V gene data show CDR1 as SEHNR and CDR2 as FQNEAQ (reference sequence). The CDR3 region is CASSLAPVTNYGYTF. CDR3 nucleotides: TGTGCCAGCAGCTTAGCCCCAGTTACTAACTATGGCTACACCTTC.

The CDR3: CASSLIRPADTGELFF. The DNA for the CDR3 is TGTGCCAGCAGTTTAATTCGGCCGGCGGACACCGGGGAGCTGTTTTTT. This chain joins TRBV28 and TRBJ2-2; D is ambiguous. V lost 2 bases and J lost 3, with 13 bases in between. From germline, CDR1 is MDHEN and CDR2 SYDVKM. The CDR3 has 16 amino acids.

The chain couples TRBV6-6 to TRBJ2-5; maybe TRBD1 (5 bases). Per germline, CDR1 MNHNY and CDR2 SVGAGI (reference sequence). Deletions cut 5 bases from V and 5 bases from J, with 15 bases between. The CDR3 contains 14 residues. CDR3 amino acids: CASSAAGIKETQYF. CDR3 coding DNA: TGTGCCAGCAGTGCCGCAGGGATCAAGGAGACCCAGTACTTC.

The J gene is TRBJ1-5, the V gene TRBV9; D may be TRBD1 (6 bases). The CDR3 loop spans 17 amino acids. Germline CDR1 reads SGDLS; CDR2 reads YYNGEE. The germline V and J ends were trimmed by 0 bases and 1 base, with 14 bases remaining between them. The CDR3 loop reads CASSVVPGGQSNQPQHF. The CDR3 DNA follows: TGTGCCAGCAGCGTAGTCCCGGGGGGACAAAGCAATCAGCCCCAGCATTTT.

J is TRBJ2-7 and V is TRBV4-2; D tentatively reads TRBD1 or TRBD2 (5 bases each). V was pared by 0 bases and J by 4 bases, with 10 bases between. This CDR3 has 14 residues. Germline CDR1 and CDR2: LGHNA and YNFKEQ. Here the CDR3 reads CASSQDRGPYEQYF. Here the CDR3 DNA reads TGTGCCAGCAGCCAAGATCGGGGCCCGTACGAGCAGTACTTC.

The gene calls are TRBV7-9 and TRBJ2-5; 10 bases match TRBD2. The end of the DNA aligns better with TRBJ2-7, so the J call may be wrong. This CDR3 has 15 amino acids. Germline V gives CDR1 SEHNR, CDR2 FQNEAQ (reference sequence). CDR3 in amino acids: CASSSSSGSVYEQYF. The CDR3 nucleotides read TGTGCCAGCAGCTCGTCTAGCGGGAGTGTGTACGAGCAGTACTTC.

This clone was picked up one time. The chain links TRBV2 to TRBJ1-1; tentatively, D is TRBD1 (5 bases). The CDR3 contains 14 residues. Trimming pared 2 bases from V and 4 bases from J, leaving 11 bases between. Germline loops: CDR1 SNHLY, CDR2 FYNNEI. The CDR3 sequence: CASSEHGGGTEAFF. The CDR3 DNA reads as TGTGCCAGCAGTGAACATGGGGGGGGCACTGAAGCTTTCTTT.

In its sample, this clone was seen once. The J gene is TRBJ2-7, the V gene TRBV27; D unclear. The V and J ends lost 5 bases and 6 bases respectively, with 17 bases between them. The germline V gene has CDR1 MNHEY and CDR2 SMNVEV (reference sequence). The CDR3 is 14 residues long. This chain's CDR3 is CASSPRLPVGEQYF. The CDR3 DNA reads as TGTGCCAGCAGTCCGCGACTCCCCGTAGGCGAGCAGTACTTC.

The V gene is TRBV4-1, the J gene TRBJ2-7; D may be TRBD1 (6 bases). Germline CDR1 MGHRA, CDR2 YSYEKL. The V end was cut by 6 bases, the J end by 0 bases, with 12 bases between. This CDR3 region has 14 residues. The CDR3 region has the DNA TGCGCCAGCAGTCCCCCCAGGGGCTCCTACGAGCAGTACTTC. Residues: CASSPPRGSYEQYF.

V and J are TRBV19 and TRBJ2-5; D possibly matches TRBD1 or TRBD2 (5 bases each). With the DNA end fitting TRBJ2-7 better, the J assignment may be wrong. The CDR3 length is 15 residues. The V gene's germline CDR1 is LNHDA and CDR2 SQIVND (reference sequence). CDR3 bases: TGTGCCAGTAGTACCACCGGGACCACATCCTACGAGCAGTACTTC. It is translated as CASSTTGTTSYEQYF.